Listed here are 15 T cell receptor beta chains from one sample, sequenced in a study of metastatic and nonmetastatic thyroid tumors. TCRdb re-analyzed the PCR reads through MiXCR. Among 7,500 to 8,500 clones, 20% to 30% were seen once, and the ten largest hold roughly 28%. All patients were treatment-naive before thyroid surgery. Sample: tumor tissue. These TCRs come from a female donor with papillary thyroid cancer or a benign thyroid nodule (not recorded which). Some clones in this sample may be carry-over from other donors' samples.

This clone has just a few counts. The chain recombines TRBV28 with TRBJ2-5; no clear D gene. With 8 bases removed from V and 1 base from J, the gap between germline ends came to 8 bases. Germline CDR1 reads MDHEN; CDR2 reads SYDVKM. The CDR3 consists of 12 residues. CDR3 coding DNA: TGTGCCAGCGGTATGGGCCAAGAGACCCAGTACTTC. Its translation is CASGMGQETQYF.

This clone was counted only a few times. The V gene is TRBV13, the J gene TRBJ2-1; TRBD1 aligns across 11 bases. From germline, CDR1 is PRHDT and CDR2 FYEKMQ (reference sequence). V was pared by 8 bases and J by 1 base, with 10 bases of the junction left unmatched. The length of the CDR3 is 17 residues. CDR3 DNA sequence: TGTGCCAGCCGCTGGACAGGGGGCGCGGGGTCCTACAATGAGCAGTTCTTC. Residues: CASRWTGGAGSYNEQFF.

This clone was detected a few times. V gene TRBV6-1 combines with J gene TRBJ1-2, with 10 bases fitting TRBD1. Losses at the gene ends were 1 base for V and 7 bases for J; bases not matched to a gene: 3. Germline CDR1 and CDR2: MNHNS and SASEGT. The CDR3 is 14 amino acids. CDR3 in amino acids: CASSEGQGAGGYTF. Here the CDR3 DNA reads TGTGCCAGCAGTGAAGGACAGGGGGCCGGTGGCTACACCTTC.

In this sample, this clone is medium-sized. The gene calls are TRBV6-1 and TRBJ2-7, with D possibly matching TRBD1 (5 bases). CDR3 size: 15 residues. The V gene's germline CDR1 is MNHNS and CDR2 SASEGT. Trimming left V 2 bases short and J 6 bases short, with 17 bases between. CDR3 loop: CASSEQAGPRGEQYF. Written as DNA, the CDR3 is TGTGCCAGCAGTGAACAAGCAGGGCCTAGGGGCGAGCAGTACTTC.

The V call is TRBV7-2, the J call TRBJ2-1; TRBD2 matches at 11 bases. This CDR3 is built from 15 residues. V was pared by 2 bases and J by 6 bases, with 3 bases of the junction left unmatched. CDR1 is SGHTA and CDR2 is FQGNSA in the germline V gene. In nucleotides, the CDR3 is TGTGCCAGCAGCTTAAGCCTAGCGGGAGGCAATGAGCAGTTCTTC. Translation: CASSLSLAGGNEQFF. Based on the CDR3 plus reference TRBV7-2 and TRBJ2-1, the full variable domain is GAGVSQSPSNKVTEKGKDVELRCDPISGHTALYWYRQSLGQGLEFLIYFQGNSAPDKSGLPSDRFSAERTGGSVSTLTIQRTQQEDSAVYLCASSLSLAGGNEQFFGPGTRLTVL.

This clone is judged medium-sized. The gene calls are TRBV6-1 and TRBJ1-3, with TRBD1 as a possible D gene (5 bases). Germline lookup yields CDR1 MNHNS and CDR2 SASEGT. This CDR3 comprises 15 residues. V was shortened by 5 bases and J by 0 bases, with 11 bases between the two germline ends. DNA for the CDR3: TGTGCCAGCAGTACCGACAGTAGCTCTGGAAACACCATATATTTT. This gives the protein CASSTDSSSGNTIYF.

Only a few counts were recorded for this clone. The V call is TRBV6-1, the J call TRBJ2-7; TRBD1 is a possible D gene (7 bases). Between the trimmed V and J ends, which lost 1 base and 0 bases, there was a span of 10 bases. Germline V gene data show CDR1 as MNHNS and CDR2 as SASEGT. CDR3 length: 15 amino acids. CDR3 in amino acids: CASSEVQGGSYEQYF. CDR3 DNA sequence: TGTGCCAGCAGTGAAGTCCAGGGGGGCTCCTACGAGCAGTACTTC.

This clone is a singleton in its sample. The rearrangement links TRBV5-1 to TRBJ2-7; D gene ambiguous. Trimming took off 5 bases at V and 4 bases at J, with 7 bases between the two ends. Germline CDR1 is SGHRS and CDR2 is YFSETQ. This CDR3 is 11 amino acids long. CDR3 in amino acids: CASSVGYEQYF. The DNA of the CDR3 is TGCGCCAGCAGTGTTGGATACGAGCAGTACTTC.

The CDR3 protein is CASSLGAAGYTF. CDR3 nucleotides: TGTGCCAGCAGTTTGGGGGCGGCGGGCTACACCTTC. The chain combines TRBV6-9 with TRBJ1-2, with D perhaps matching TRBD1 (6 bases). Germline V lookup: CDR1 MNHGY, CDR2 SVAAGI. Trimming took 4 bases from V and 8 from J, leaving 11 bases between them. This CDR3 is 12 amino acids long.

Relative to its sample, this clone is large. Written as DNA, the CDR3 is TGTGCCACCTCGGGCGGGTCTGGGCAGTTCTTC. Its protein product is CATSGGSGQFF. The chain combines TRBV2 with TRBJ2-1; D is possibly TRBD2 (5 bases). The CDR3 length is 11 residues. Germline V gene lookup returns CDR1 SNHLY and CDR2 FYNNEI. With 10 bases removed from V and 12 bases from J, the gap between germline ends came to 16 bases.

In its sample, this clone was seen many times. The chain joins TRBV4-2 to TRBJ2-7; 9 bases align to TRBD1. The germline V gene has CDR1 LGHNA and CDR2 YNFKEQ. Trimming removed 2 bases from V and 7 bases from J; junction bases left unmatched: 9. This CDR3 spans 15 amino acids. This CDR3 reads CASSQPGQGGSEQYF. The CDR3 DNA reads TGTGCCAGCAGCCAACCGGGACAGGGAGGGTCGGAGCAGTACTTC.

Comments on this clone: One end of the junction is discordant with germline, which a read error may explain. The chain combines TRBV11-3 with TRBJ2-2, with a possible D match to TRBD1 (6 bases). The CDR3 has 15 amino acids. The germline V gene has CDR1 SGHNT and CDR2 YENEEA. DNA of the CDR3: TGTGCCAGCATTCCACAGGGTACGAACACTGGGGAGCTGTTTTTT. This encodes CASIPQGTNTGELFF.

This clone has a single count. The CDR3 DNA reads as TGTGCCAGCAGCTTGTGGACAGGGGGCTACAATGAGCAGTTCTTC. Its protein is CASSLWTGGYNEQFF. The V call is TRBV5-5, the J call TRBJ2-1; TRBD1 matches at 10 bases. The CDR3 loop spans 15 amino acids. The V gene end was trimmed by 1 base and the J gene end by 3 bases; junction bases not matched to a gene: 1. Looked up from germline, CDR1 is SGHKS and CDR2 is YYEKEE (reference sequence).

The chain has TRBV20-1 and TRBJ1-5; the match to TRBD1 covers 7 bases. The junction had 5 bases not matched to a gene; V was cut back by 3 bases and J by 0 bases. The length of the CDR3 is 15 residues. Germline V gene lookup returns CDR1 DFQATT and CDR2 SNEGSKA (reference sequence). Here the CDR3 DNA reads TGCAGTGCTAGCAAGACAGGGTCTAGCAATCAGCCCCAGCATTTT. Protein: CSASKTGSSNQPQHF.

The rearrangement links TRBV5-1 to TRBJ2-1; D possibly uses TRBD1 or TRBD2 (5 bases each). This CDR3 comprises 12 residues. Looked up from germline, CDR1 is SGHRS and CDR2 is YFSETQ. V was shortened by 0 bases and J by 8 bases, with 6 bases between the two germline ends. Here the CDR3 reads CASSLGGDEQFF. The CDR3 nucleotides are TGCGCCAGCAGCTTGGGAGGGGATGAGCAGTTCTTC. Looking up the rest from reference TRBV5-1 and TRBJ2-1 gives the full variable domain: KAGVTQTPRYLIKTRGQQVTLSCSPISGHRSVSWYQQTPGQGLQFLFEYFSETQRNKGNFPGRFSGRQFSNSRSEMNVSTLELGDSALYLCASSLGGDEQFFGPGTRLTVL.